The T cell receptor (beta chain) under discussion was sequenced for a study of blood T cell repertoires in COVID-19. For the study at large: Sites in the United States, Italy and Spain provided acute and convalescent COVID-19 samples. PBMCs, B-cell-depleted T cells, or T cells were the source of the cDNA or gDNA that made up the material.

Germline lookup yields CDR1 SGHTA and CDR2 FQGNSA. V lost 4 bases to trimming and J lost 2 bases; unmatched junction nucleotides: 7. The CDR3 totals 15 residues. Study processing details: Nucleated cell number was recorded as an estimate derived from reference gene primer amplification. Repertoires were generated with immunoSEQ multiplex PCR, while TCRdb's copy carries only in-frame clones and drops some. The DNA was the basis for D and trimming; V, J and clone size are from that table. The data hold 400,000 or so clones, with approximately 86% observed a single time. This chain uses TRBV7-2 with TRBJ2-7; 8 nucleotides align to TRBD1. The sample was peripheral blood. The source of this sequence is a human donor in a cohort sampled during active COVID-19. CDR3 sequence reads: CASSSRTGPAYEQYF. The CDR3, as DNA: TGTGCCAGCAGCTCCCGGACAGGGCCAGCCTACGAGCAGTACTTC.